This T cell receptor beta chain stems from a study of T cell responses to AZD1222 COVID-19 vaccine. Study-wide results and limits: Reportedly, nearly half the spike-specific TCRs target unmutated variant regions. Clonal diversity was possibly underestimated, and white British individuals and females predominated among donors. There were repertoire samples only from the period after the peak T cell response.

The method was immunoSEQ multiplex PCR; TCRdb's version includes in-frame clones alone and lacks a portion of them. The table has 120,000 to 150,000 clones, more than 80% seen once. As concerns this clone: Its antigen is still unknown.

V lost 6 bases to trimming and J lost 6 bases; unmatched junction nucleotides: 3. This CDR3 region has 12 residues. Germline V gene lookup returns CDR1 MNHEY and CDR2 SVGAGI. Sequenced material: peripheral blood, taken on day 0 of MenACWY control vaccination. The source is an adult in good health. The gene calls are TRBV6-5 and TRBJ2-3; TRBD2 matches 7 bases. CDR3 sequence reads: CASRTGGDTQYF. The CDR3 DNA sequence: TGTGCCAGCAGGACCGGGGGGGATACGCAGTATTTT.